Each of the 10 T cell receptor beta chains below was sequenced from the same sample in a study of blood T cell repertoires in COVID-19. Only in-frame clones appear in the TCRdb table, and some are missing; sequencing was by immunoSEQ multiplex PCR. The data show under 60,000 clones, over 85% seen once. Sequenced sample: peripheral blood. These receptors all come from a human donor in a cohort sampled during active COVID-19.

CDR3 sequence: CASSTGGFEYNEQFF. In DNA form, the CDR3 reads TGCGCCAGCAGCACAGGGGGTTTTGAGTACAATGAGCAGTTCTTC. This chain links TRBV5-1 with TRBJ2-1, with 8 bases that match TRBD1. V shed 4 bases, J shed 4 bases, and the junction held 7 bases outside the gene matches. The germline V gene has CDR1 SGHRS and CDR2 YFSETQ. The CDR3 consists of 15 residues. Full variable domain (remainder filled in from reference TRBV5-1 and TRBJ2-1): KAGVTQTPRYLIKTRGQQVTLSCSPISGHRSVSWYQQTPGQGLQFLFEYFSETQRNKGNFPGRFSGRQFSNSRSEMNVSTLELGDSALYLCASSTGGFEYNEQFFGPGTRLTVL.

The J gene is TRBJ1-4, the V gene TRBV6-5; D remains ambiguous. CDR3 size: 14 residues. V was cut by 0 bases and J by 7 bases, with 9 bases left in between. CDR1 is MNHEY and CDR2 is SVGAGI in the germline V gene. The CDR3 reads CASSYSGVGEKLFF. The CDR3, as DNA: TGTGCCAGCAGTTACTCCGGGGTTGGTGAAAAACTGTTTTTT.

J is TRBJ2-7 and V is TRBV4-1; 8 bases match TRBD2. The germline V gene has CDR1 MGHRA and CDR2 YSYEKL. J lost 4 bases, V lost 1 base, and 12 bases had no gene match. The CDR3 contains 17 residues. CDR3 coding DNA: TGCGCCAGCAGCCAAGGGACTAGCAGGGGTAACTGGTACGAGCAGTACTTC. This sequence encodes CASSQGTSRGNWYEQYF.

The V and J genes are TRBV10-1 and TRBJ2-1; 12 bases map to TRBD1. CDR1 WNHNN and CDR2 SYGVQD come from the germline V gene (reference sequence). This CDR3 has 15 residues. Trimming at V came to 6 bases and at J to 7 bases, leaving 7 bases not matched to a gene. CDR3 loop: CASSLGQGARNEQFF. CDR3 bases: TGCGCCAGCAGCTTGGGACAGGGGGCGCGAAATGAGCAGTTCTTC.

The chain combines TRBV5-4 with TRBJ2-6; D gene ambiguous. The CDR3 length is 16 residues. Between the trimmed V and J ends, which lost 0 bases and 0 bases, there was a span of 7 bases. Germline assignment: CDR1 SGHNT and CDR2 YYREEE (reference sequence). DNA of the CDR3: TGTGCCAGCAGCTTGGCACGGAGCTCTGGGGCCAACGTCCTGACTTTC. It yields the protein CASSLARSSGANVLTF.

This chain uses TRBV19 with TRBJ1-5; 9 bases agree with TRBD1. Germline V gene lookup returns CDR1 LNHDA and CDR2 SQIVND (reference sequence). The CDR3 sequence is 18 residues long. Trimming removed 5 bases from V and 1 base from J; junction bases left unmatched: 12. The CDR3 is CASSFYSGTGSSNQPQHF. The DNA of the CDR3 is TGTGCCAGTAGTTTCTACTCCGGGACAGGGTCCAGCAATCAGCCCCAGCATTTT.

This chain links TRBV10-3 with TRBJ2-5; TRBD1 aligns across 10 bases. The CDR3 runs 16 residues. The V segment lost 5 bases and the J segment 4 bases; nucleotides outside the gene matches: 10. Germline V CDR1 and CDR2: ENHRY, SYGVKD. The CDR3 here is CAISRGRTGGGETQYF. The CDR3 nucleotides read TGTGCCATCAGTCGGGGCAGGACAGGGGGTGGAGAGACCCAGTACTTC.

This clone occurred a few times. CDR3 region: CASSSRTGGWDTEAFF. The CDR3 DNA reads TGTGCCAGCAGCTCCAGGACAGGTGGGTGGGACACTGAAGCTTTCTTT. The chain has TRBV7-9 and TRBJ1-1; 7 bases fit TRBD1. The CDR3 sequence is 16 residues long. V was clipped by 4 bases and J by 3 bases; unmatched bases: 11. CDR1 SEHNR and CDR2 FQNEAQ come from the germline V gene (reference sequence).

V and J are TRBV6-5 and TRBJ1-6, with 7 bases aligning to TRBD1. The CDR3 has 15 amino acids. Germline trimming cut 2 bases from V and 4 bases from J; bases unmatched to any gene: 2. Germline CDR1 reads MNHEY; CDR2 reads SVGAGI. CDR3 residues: CASSYTGAYNSPLHF. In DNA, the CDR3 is TGTGCCAGCAGTTACACAGGGGCTTATAATTCACCCCTCCACTTT.

CDR3 nucleotides: TGCGCCAGCAGCTTGGGTTCCGGGGAAGAGACCCAGTACTTC. The encoded protein is CASSLGSGEETQYF. The V and J genes are TRBV5-1 and TRBJ2-5, with D tentatively TRBD2 (5 bases). The V gene lost 0 bases and the J gene lost 3 bases, with 9 bases spanning the gap. The CDR3 consists of 14 residues. Germline CDR1 is SGHRS and CDR2 is YFSETQ. Full variable domain (outside the CDR3, taken from reference TRBV5-1 and TRBJ2-5): KAGVTQTPRYLIKTRGQQVTLSCSPISGHRSVSWYQQTPGQGLQFLFEYFSETQRNKGNFPGRFSGRQFSNSRSEMNVSTLELGDSALYLCASSLGSGEETQYFGPGTRLLVL.